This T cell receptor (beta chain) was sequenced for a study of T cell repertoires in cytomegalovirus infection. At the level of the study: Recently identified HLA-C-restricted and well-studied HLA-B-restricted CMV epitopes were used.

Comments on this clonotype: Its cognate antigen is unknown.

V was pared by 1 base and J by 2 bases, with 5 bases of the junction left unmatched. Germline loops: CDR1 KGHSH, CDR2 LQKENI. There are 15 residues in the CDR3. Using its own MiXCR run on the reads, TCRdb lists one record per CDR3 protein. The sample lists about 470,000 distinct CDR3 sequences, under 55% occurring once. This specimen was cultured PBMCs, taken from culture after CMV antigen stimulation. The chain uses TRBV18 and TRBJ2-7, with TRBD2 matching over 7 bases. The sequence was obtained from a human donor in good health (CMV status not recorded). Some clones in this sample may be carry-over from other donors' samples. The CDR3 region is CASSPRTSDPYEQYF. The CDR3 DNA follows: TGTGCCAGCTCACCACGTACTAGCGATCCCTACGAGCAGTACTTC.